This T cell receptor beta chain emerged from a study of T cell repertoires in cytomegalovirus infection. Study in general: It was the public TCR beta signatures that indicated both CMV infection and matching HLA type.

On this clonotype: Its target is unknown. The junction and the germline gene differ at one end; a read error may be behind it.

General study results and limits: Individuals carrying CMV plus the relevant HLA were identified by cumulative frequency of public TCR beta families. In two of eight donors, the top clonotype was HLA-C-restricted CMV-specific.

TCRdb reprocessed the reads with MiXCR, giving one entry per CDR3 protein. The sample holds about 740,000 distinct CDR3 sequences, under 40% seen once. The V gene's germline CDR1 is SGHVS and CDR2 FNYEAQ. The CDR3 covers 15 residues. The receptor was derived from a human donor in good health (CMV status not recorded). Some clones in this sample may be carry-over from other donors' samples. Sequenced sample: PBMCs. V gene TRBV7-6 combines with J gene TRBJ1-1, with D maybe TRBD1 (5 bases). The CDR3 spells CASRKDRQRNTEAFF. CDR3 nucleotides: TGTGCCAGCAGGAAAGATCGACAGCGGAACACCGAAGCTTTCTTT.